The entry that follows covers one T cell receptor (beta chain) sequence. Germline values: CDR1 MGHRA, CDR2 YSYEKL. V dropped 5 bases and J dropped 1 base, with 12 bases sitting between them. CDR3 length: 15 amino acids. The sample comes from a study of technical replicates of blood from a handful of donors. The assay was immunoSEQ multiplex PCR, and TCRdb's table has in-frame clones only and misses some. The data hold approximately 14,000 clones, with approximately 80% observed a single time. The specimen sequenced was PBMCs. This receptor was identified in a human donor in good health. The chain uses TRBV4-1 and TRBJ1-5, with D possibly TRBD1 on 6 matching bases. CDR3 bases: TGCGCCAGCAGCTACGAACAGGGAAGCAATCAGCCCCAGCATTTT. Translation gives CASSYEQGSNQPQHF.